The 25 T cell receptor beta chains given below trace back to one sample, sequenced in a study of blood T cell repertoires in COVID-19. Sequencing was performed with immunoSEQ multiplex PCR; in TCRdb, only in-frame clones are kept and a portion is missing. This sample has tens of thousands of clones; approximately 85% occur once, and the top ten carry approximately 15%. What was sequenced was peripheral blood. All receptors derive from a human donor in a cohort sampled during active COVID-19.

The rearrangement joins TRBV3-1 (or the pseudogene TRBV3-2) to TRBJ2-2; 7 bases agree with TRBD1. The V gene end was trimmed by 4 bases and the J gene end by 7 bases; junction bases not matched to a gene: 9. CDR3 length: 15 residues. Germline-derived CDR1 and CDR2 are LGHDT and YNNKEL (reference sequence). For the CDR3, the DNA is TGTGCCAGCAGCCTCCGGGACAGTCGAATCGGGGAGCTGTTTTTT. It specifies CASSLRDSRIGELFF.

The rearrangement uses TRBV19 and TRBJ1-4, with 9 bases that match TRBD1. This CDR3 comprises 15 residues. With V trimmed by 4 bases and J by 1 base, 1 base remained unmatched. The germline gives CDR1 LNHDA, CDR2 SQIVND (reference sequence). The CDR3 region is CASSRTGVTNEKLFF. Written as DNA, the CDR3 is TGTGCCAGTAGTAGGACAGGGGTAACTAATGAAAAACTGTTTTTT.

CDR3 DNA sequence: TGTGCCAGCTCACCACCTGGCGAAAAACTGTTTTTT. Residues: CASSPPGEKLFF. The rearrangement links TRBV18 to TRBJ1-4; D unclear. V gave up 0 bases and J gave up 8 bases, with 4 bases separating them. CDR3 length: 12 amino acids. CDR1 is KGHSH, CDR2 LQKENI, per germline.

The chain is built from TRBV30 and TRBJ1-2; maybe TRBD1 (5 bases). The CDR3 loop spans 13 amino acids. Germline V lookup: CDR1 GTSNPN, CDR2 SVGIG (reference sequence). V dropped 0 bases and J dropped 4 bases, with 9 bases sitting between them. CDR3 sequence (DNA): TGTGCCTGGAGTGTATCCGGGGGCTATGGCTACACCTTC. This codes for CAWSVSGGYGYTF.

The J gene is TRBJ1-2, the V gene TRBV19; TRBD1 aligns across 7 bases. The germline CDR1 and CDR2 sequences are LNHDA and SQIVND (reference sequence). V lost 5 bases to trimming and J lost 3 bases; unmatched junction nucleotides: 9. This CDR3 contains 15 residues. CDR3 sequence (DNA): TGTGCCAGTAGTGCTCCGGACAGGTCCTACTATGGCTACACCTTC. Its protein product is CASSAPDRSYYGYTF.

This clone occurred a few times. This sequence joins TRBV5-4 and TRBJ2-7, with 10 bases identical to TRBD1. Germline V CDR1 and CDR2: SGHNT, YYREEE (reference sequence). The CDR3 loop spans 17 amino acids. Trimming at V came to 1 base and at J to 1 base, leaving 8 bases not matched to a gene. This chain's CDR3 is CASSLQRKDRGSYEQYF. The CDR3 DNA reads TGTGCCAGCAGCTTGCAGAGGAAGGACAGGGGGTCCTACGAGCAGTACTTC.

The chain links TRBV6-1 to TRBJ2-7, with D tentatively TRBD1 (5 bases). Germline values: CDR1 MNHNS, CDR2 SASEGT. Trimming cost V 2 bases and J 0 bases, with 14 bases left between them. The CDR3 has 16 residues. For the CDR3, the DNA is TGTGCCAGCAGTGAATGGGGCACGGTGACCTCCTACGAGCAGTACTTC. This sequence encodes CASSEWGTVTSYEQYF.

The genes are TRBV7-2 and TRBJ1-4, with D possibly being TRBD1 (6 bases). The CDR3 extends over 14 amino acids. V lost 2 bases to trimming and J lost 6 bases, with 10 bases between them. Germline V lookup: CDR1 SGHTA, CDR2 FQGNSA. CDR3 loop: CASSLQQGDEKLFF. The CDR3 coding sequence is TGTGCCAGCAGCTTACAACAGGGAGATGAAAAACTGTTTTTT. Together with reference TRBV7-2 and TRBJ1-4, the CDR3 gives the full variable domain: GAGVSQSPSNKVTEKGKDVELRCDPISGHTALYWYRQSLGQGLEFLIYFQGNSAPDKSGLPSDRFSAERTGGSVSTLTIQRTQQEDSAVYLCASSLQQGDEKLFFGSGTQLSVL.

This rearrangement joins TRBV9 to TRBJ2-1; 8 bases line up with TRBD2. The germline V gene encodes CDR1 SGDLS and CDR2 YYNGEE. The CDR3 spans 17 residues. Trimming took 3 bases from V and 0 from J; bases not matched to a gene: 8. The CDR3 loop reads CASSATSGLGSYNEQFF. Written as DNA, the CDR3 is TGTGCCAGCAGCGCAACTTCGGGACTAGGCTCCTACAATGAGCAGTTCTTC.

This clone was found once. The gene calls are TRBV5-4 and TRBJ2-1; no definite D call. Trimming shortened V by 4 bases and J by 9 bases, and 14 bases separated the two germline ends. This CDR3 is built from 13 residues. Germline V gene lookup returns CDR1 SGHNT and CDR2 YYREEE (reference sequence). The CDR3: CASSPPRVGEQFF. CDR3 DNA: TGTGCCAGCAGCCCCCCACGCGTTGGTGAGCAGTTCTTC. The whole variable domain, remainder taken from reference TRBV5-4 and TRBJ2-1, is ETGVTQSPTHLIKTRGQQVTLRCSSQSGHNTVSWYQQALGQGPQFIFQYYREEENGRGNFPPRFSGLQFPNYSSELNVNALELDDSALYLCASSPPRVGEQFFGPGTRLTVL.

The CDR3 reads CASSPPTSGSYNEQFF. CDR3 bases: TGTGCCAGCAGTCCTCCGACTAGCGGGTCCTACAATGAGCAGTTCTTC. This rearrangement joins TRBV28 to TRBJ2-1; 10 positions match TRBD2. Germline V gene lookup returns CDR1 MDHEN and CDR2 SYDVKM. This CDR3 contains 16 residues. V was clipped by 5 bases and J by 1 base; unmatched bases: 5.

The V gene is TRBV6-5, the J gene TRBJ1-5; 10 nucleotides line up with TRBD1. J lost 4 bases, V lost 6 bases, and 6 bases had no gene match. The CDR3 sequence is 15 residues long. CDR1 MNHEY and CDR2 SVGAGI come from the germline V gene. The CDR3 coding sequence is TGTGCCAGCAGCAAGACAGGGGGCTATAATCAGCCCCAGCATTTT. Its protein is CASSKTGGYNQPQHF.

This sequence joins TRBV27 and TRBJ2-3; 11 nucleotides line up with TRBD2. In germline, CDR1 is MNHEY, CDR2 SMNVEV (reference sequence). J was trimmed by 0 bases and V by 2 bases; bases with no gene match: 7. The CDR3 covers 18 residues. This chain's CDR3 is CASSLRPPSGGSTDTQYF. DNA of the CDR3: TGTGCCAGCAGTTTAAGACCCCCTAGCGGGGGGAGCACAGATACGCAGTATTTT.

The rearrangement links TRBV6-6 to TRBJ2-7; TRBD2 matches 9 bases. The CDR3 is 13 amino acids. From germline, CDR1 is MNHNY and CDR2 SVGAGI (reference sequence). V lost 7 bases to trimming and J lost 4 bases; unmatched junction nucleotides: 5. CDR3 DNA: TGTGCCAGCATGGAGCGGGAGGCTTACGAGCAGTACTTC. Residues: CASMEREAYEQYF.

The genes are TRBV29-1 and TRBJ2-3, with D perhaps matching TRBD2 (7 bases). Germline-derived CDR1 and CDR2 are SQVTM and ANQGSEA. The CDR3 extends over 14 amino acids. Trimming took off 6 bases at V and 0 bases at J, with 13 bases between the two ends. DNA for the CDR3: TGCAGCGTAGGGAGGGGGACTAGCACAGATACGCAGTATTTT. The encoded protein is CSVGRGTSTDTQYF.

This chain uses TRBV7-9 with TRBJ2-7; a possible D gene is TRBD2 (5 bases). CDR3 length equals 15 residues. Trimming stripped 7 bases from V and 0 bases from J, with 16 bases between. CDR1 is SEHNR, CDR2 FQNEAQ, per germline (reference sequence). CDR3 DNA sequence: TGTGCCAGCACCTCGCCCACTAGTAGCTCCTACGAGCAGTACTTC. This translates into CASTSPTSSSYEQYF. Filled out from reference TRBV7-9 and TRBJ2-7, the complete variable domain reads DTGVSQNPRHKITKRGQNVTFRCDPISEHNRLYWYRQTLGQGPEFLTYFQNEAQLEKSRLLSDRFSAERPKGSFSTLEIQRTEQGDSAMYLCASTSPTSSSYEQYFGPGTRLTVT.

The DNA of the CDR3 is TGTGCCAGCAGTTTAAGGCGGGCCGGGGAGCTGTTTTTT. Translation gives CASSLRRAGELFF. The chain combines TRBV12-3 or TRBV12-4 with TRBJ2-2, with D possibly TRBD2 on 5 matching bases. CDR3 size: 13 residues. Trimming cost V 2 bases and J 6 bases, with 7 bases left between them.

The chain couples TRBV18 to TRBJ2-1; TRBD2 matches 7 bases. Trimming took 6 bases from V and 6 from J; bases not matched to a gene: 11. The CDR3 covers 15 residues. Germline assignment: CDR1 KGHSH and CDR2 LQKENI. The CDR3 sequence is CASSLTGDYLNEQFF. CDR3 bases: TGTGCCAGCTCCCTGACTGGGGACTACCTCAATGAGCAGTTCTTC.

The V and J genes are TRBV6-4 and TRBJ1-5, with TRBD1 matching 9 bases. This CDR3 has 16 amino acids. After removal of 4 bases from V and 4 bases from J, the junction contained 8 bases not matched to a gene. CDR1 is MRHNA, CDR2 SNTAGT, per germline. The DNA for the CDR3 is TGTGCCAGCAGTGTAGACCGGGACAGGGCAAATCAGCCCCAGCATTTT. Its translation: CASSVDRDRANQPQHF.

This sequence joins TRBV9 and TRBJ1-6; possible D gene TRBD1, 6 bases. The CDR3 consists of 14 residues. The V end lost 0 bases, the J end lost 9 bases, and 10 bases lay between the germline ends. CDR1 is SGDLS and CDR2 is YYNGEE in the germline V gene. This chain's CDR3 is CASSVGGRTSPLHF. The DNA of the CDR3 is TGTGCCAGCAGCGTAGGGGGGCGGACTTCACCCCTCCACTTT.

In DNA, the CDR3 is TGTGCCAGCAGCCTCTTGGGCGGAGGAAACACTGAAGCTTTCTTT. Its translation: CASSLLGGGNTEAFF. V and J are TRBV7-3 and TRBJ1-1; no clear D gene. Trimming took 5 bases from V and 2 from J, leaving 15 bases between them. The germline CDR1 and CDR2 sequences are SGHTA and FQGTGA. This CDR3 contains 15 residues.

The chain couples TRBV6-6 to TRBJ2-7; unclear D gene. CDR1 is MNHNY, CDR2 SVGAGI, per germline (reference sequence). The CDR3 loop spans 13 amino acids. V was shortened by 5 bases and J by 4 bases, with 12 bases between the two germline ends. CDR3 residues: CASSPPGWYEQYF. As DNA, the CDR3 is TGTGCCAGCAGTCCGCCCGGGTGGTACGAGCAGTACTTC.

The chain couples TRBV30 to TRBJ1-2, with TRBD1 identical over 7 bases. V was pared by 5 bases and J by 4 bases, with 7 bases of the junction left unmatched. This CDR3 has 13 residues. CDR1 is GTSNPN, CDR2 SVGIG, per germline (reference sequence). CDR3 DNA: TGTGCCTGGGGGTCCCGGGACAGCTATGGCTACACCTTC. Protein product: CAWGSRDSYGYTF.

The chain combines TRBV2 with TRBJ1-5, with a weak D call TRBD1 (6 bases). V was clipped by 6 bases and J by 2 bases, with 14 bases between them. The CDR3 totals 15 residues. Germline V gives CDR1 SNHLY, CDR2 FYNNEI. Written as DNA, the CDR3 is TGTGCCAGCAGCCTTATACAGGGAGGCAATCAGCCCCAGCATTTT. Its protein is CASSLIQGGNQPQHF. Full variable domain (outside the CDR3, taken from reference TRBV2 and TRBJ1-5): EPEVTQTPSHQVTQMGQEVILRCVPISNHLYFYWYRQILGQKVEFLVSFYNNEISEKSEIFDDQFSVERPDGSNFTLKIRSTKLEDSAMYFCASSLIQGGNQPQHFGDGTRLSIL.

CDR3: CASRTQGFSNQPQHF. The CDR3 DNA sequence: TGTGCCAGTAGGACACAGGGTTTTAGCAATCAGCCCCAGCATTTT. This chain connects TRBV19 to TRBJ1-5; a possible D gene is TRBD1 (6 bases). Trimming shortened V by 6 bases and J by 0 bases, and 12 bases separated the two germline ends. There are 15 residues in the CDR3. Per germline, CDR1 LNHDA and CDR2 SQIVND (reference sequence).